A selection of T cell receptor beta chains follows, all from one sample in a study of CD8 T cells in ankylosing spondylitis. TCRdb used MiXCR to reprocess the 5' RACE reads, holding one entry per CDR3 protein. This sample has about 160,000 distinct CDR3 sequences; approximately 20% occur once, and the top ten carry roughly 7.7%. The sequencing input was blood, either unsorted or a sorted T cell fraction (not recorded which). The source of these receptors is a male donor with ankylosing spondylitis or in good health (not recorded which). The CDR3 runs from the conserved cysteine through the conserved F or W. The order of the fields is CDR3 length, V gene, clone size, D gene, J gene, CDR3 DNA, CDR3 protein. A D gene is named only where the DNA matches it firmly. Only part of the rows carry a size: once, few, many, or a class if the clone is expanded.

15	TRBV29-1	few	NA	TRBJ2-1	TGCAGCGTGCTACTAGCCTGGGAGAGCTACAATGAGCAGTTCTTC	CSVLLAWESYNEQFF
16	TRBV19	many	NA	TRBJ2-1	TGTGCCAGTAGTACCCTTCGGGACGGAACCTACAATGAGCAGTTCTTC	CASSTLRDGTYNEQFF
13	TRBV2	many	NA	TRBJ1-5	TGTGCCAGCAGGAGAGATAGCAATCAGCCCCAGCATTTT	CASRRDSNQPQHF
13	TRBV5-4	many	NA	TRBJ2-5	TGTGCCAGCAGCTTTCAGGGAAAAGAGACCCAGTACTTC	CASSFQGKETQYF
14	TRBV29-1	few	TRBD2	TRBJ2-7	TGCAGCGTTCTTACTAGCGGGGGCTCCTACGAGCAGTACTTC	CSVLTSGGSYEQYF
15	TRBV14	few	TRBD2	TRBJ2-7	TGTGCCAGCAGCCACAGCGGGAGGAGCTCCTACGAGCAGTACTTC	CASSHSGRSSYEQYF
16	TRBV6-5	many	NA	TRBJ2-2	TGTGCCAGCAGTGACGGAAACCCCAAGAACACCGGGGAGCTGTTTTTT	CASSDGNPKNTGELFF
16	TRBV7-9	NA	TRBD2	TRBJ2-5	TGTGCCAGCAGCCTGCGGGGGGGCGGGAGTCAAGAGACCCAGTACTTC	CASSLRGGGSQETQYF
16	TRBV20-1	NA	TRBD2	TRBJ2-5	TGCAGTGCCGAAAGGTCTAGCGGGAGGAGTCAAGAGACCCAGTACTTC	CSAERSSGRSQETQYF
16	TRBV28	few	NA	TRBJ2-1	TGTGCCAGCACAGACAGACCAAGGGACATCCACAATGAGCAGTTCTTC	CASTDRPRDIHNEQFF
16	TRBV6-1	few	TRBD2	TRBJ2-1	TGTGCCAGCAGTGGGAGACTAGCGGGGTTCTACAATGAGCAGTTCTTC	CASSGRLAGFYNEQFF
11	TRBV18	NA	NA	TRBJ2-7	TGTGCCAGCTCACCAGAGGTCGAGCAGTACTTC	CASSPEVEQYF
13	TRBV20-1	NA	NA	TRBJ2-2	TGCAGTGCTTTCGGGGGATGGACCGGGGAGCTGTTTTTT	CSAFGGWTGELFF
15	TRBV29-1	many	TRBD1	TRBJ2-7	TGCAGCGTTGGCAGTTCCGGGACAGGGGGCTACGAGCAGTACTTC	CSVGSSGTGGYEQYF
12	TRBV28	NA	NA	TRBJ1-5	TGTGCTTGGGGAGTCGGCAATCAGCCCCAGCATTTT	CAWGVGNQPQHF
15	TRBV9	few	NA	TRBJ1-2	TGTGCCAGCAGCGTCGGGGGGGCGCATTCCTATGGCTACACCTTC	CASSVGGAHSYGYTF
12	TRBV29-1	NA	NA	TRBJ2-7	TGCAGCGTTGAGGGGCCCAGAGCCGAGCAGTACTTC	CSVEGPRAEQYF
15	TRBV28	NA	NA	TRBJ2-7	TGTGCCAGCAGTCCCCCAAGAGGGAGTTGGTCCGAGCAGTACTTC	CASSPPRGSWSEQYF
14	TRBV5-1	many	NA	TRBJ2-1	TGCGCCAGCAGTTCGGGCGGGGAGTACAATGAGCAGTTCTTC	CASSSGGEYNEQFF
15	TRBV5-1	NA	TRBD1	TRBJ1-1	TGCGCCAGCAGCTTGTCGACAGGGGGCCTCACTGAAGCTTTCTTT	CASSLSTGGLTEAFF
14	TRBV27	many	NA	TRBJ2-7	TGTGCCAGCACTCTGGGGGAGATTTCCTACGAGCAGTACTTC	CASTLGEISYEQYF
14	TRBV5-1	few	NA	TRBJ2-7	TGCGCCAGCAGCCCAGAGAAGCGGTCCTACGAGCAGTACTTC	CASSPEKRSYEQYF
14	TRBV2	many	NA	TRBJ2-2	TGTGCCAGTAGATGGGACAAGAACACCGGGGAGCTGTTTTTT	CASRWDKNTGELFF
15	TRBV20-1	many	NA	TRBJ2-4	TGCAGTGCCTCCCCGCAGGGAAAAGCCAAAAACATTCAGTACTTC	CSASPQGKAKNIQYF
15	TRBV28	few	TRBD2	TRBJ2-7	TGTGCCAGCAGTGCTAGCGGGAGCCTTCGGGTCGAGCAGTACTTC	CASSASGSLRVEQYF
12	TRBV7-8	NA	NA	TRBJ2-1	TGTGCCAGCAGCTCACTTAGACATGAGCAGTTCTTC	CASSSLRHEQFF
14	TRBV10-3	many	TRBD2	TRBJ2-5	TGTGCCATCAGGGCTGGGACTACAGAAGAGACCCAGTACTTC	CAIRAGTTEETQYF
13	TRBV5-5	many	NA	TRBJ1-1	TGTGCCAGCACCCCGGACGGGGGCACTGAAGCTTTCTTT	CASTPDGGTEAFF
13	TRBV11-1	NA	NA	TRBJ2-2	TGTGCCAGCAGCCCCTCAGCGGCCGGGGAGCTGTTTTTT	CASSPSAAGELFF
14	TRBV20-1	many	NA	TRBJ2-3	TGCAGTGCTACGCAACTCCCCACCGTCGATACGCAGTATTTT	CSATQLPTVDTQYF
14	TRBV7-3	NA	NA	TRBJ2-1	TGTGCCAGCAGCTTAATCCCCGGGCCGGGTGAGCAGTTCTTC	CASSLIPGPGEQFF
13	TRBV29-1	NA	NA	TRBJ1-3	TGCAGCGTAGCGGGACAAACAGGAAACACCATATATTTT	CSVAGQTGNTIYF
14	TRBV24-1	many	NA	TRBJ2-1	TGTGCCACCATGGCGGGACGGACCTACAATGAGCAGTTCTTC	CATMAGRTYNEQFF
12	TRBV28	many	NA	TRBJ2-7	TGTGCCAGCAATCGGGCCACCTACGAGCAGTACTTC	CASNRATYEQYF
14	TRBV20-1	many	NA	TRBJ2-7	TGCAGTGCTAGAGAAAGGAAGAGGGCCTACGAGCAGTACTTC	CSARERKRAYEQYF
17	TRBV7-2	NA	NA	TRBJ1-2	TGTGCCAGCAGCTTAGCCGGGAGAGTCAAATCTAACTATGGCTACACCTTC	CASSLAGRVKSNYGYTF
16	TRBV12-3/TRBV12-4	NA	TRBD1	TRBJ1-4	TGTGCCAGCAGCCAGGGGGGCCGAGCAACTAATGAAAAACTGTTTTTT	CASSQGGRATNEKLFF
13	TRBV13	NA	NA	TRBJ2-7	TGTGCCAGCAGCCACGACAGCAACTACGAGCAGTACTTC	CASSHDSNYEQYF
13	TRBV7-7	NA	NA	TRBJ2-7	TGTGCCAGCAGCTTAGGCCTCCTCTACGAGCAGTACTTC	CASSLGLLYEQYF
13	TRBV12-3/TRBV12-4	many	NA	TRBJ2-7	TGTGCCAGCAGTGCAATTGGGGCCTACGAGCAGTACTTC	CASSAIGAYEQYF
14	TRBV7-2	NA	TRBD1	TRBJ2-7	TGTGCCAGCAGCTTAGATAGGGGGCTCTACGAGCAGTACTTC	CASSLDRGLYEQYF
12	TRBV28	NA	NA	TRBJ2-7	TGTGCCAGCAGTACGGACAGTTTTGGGCAGTACTTC	CASSTDSFGQYF
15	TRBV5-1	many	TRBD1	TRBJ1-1	TGCGCCAGCAGCTTGGGGACAGGGACGGACACTGAAGCTTTCTTT	CASSLGTGTDTEAFF
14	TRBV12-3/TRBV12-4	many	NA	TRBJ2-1	TGTGCCAGCAGCCTCCCCCAGGGCCGGAATGAGCAGTTCTTC	CASSLPQGRNEQFF
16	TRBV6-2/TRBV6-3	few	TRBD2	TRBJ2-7	TGTGCCAGCAGTCGAATCACTAGCGGGAGATCCTACGAGCAGTACTTC	CASSRITSGRSYEQYF
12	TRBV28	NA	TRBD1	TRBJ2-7	TGTGCCAGCAGTTTACCGGGGACAGCGGAGTACTTC	CASSLPGTAEYF
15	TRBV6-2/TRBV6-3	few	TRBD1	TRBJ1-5	TGTGCCAGCAGACACAGGGGATATAGCAATCAGCCCCAGCATTTT	CASRHRGYSNQPQHF
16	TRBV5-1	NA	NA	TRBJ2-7	TGCGCCAGCAGCCCTGAGGAAGGAACAGGGTACTACGAGCAGTACTTC	CASSPEEGTGYYEQYF
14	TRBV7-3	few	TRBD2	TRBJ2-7	TGTGCCAGCAGCCCCGGAGCGGGAAACTACGAGCAGTACTTC	CASSPGAGNYEQYF
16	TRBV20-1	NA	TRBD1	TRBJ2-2	TGCAGTGCTAGAGATCCGACAGGGACAGCGACCGGGGAGCTGTTTTTT	CSARDPTGTATGELFF
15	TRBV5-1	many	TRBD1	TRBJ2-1	TGCGCCAGCAGCTCAAGACAGGGACGAATGGGTGAGCAGTTCTTC	CASSSRQGRMGEQFF
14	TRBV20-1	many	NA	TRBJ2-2	TGCAGTGCAACGCGGCAGGGTTTTTCCGGGGAGCTGTTTTTT	CSATRQGFSGELFF
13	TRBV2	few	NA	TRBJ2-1	TGTGCCAGCAGTGGCAATAGAGATAATGAGCAGTTCTTC	CASSGNRDNEQFF
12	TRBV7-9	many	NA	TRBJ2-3	TGTGCCAGCAGCTCCCAGATAGATACGCAGTATTTT	CASSSQIDTQYF
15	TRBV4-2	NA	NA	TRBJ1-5	TGTGCCAGCAGCCCAAGGTCTCCCAGCAATCAGCCCCAGCATTTT	CASSPRSPSNQPQHF
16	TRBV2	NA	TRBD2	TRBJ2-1	TGTGCCAGCAGTGAGTACACTAGCGGGAGCTACAATGAGCAGTTCTTC	CASSEYTSGSYNEQFF
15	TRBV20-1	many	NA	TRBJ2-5	TGCAGTGCTAGAGTTTTGGGCAAGAAAGAAGAGACCCAGTACTTC	CSARVLGKKEETQYF
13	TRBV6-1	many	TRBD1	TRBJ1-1	TGTGCCAGCAGTGTGGGACAGGGGTTTGAAGCTTTCTTT	CASSVGQGFEAFF
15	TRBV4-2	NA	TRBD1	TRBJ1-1	TGTGCCAGCAGCATATGGACAGGCGGGAACACTGAAGCTTTCTTT	CASSIWTGGNTEAFF
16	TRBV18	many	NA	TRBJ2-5	TGTGCCAGCTCAGTGGACCTGGGGGCCACCAAAGAGACCCAGTACTTC	CASSVDLGATKETQYF